These 21 T cell receptor beta chains originate from one sample sequenced in a study of CD8+ T cells in alopecia areata. RNA was extracted and reverse transcribed into cDNA as the sequencing template. Clones were sequenced by immunoSEQ multiplex PCR, and TCRdb holds only the in-frame ones, with some missing. Among 110,000 to 150,000 clones listed, 50% to 65% were seen once. Treatment reported: oral pan-JAK inhibitor, 5-10 mg twice daily. The material was CD8+ T cells sorted from blood, obtained at week 4, from a patient treated with tofacitinib. These receptors came from a human donor with alopecia areata.

This chain links TRBV7-9 with TRBJ2-5; D ambiguous. Per the germline V gene, CDR1 is SEHNR and CDR2 is FQNEAQ (reference sequence). This CDR3 spans 13 amino acids. V was pared by 1 base and J by 5 bases, with 8 bases between. DNA for the CDR3: TGTGCCAGCAGCTTAGTCGTCTCGGAGACCCAGTACTTC. Residues: CASSLVVSETQYF. The variable domain in full, completed from reference TRBV7-9 and TRBJ2-5, reads DTGVSQNPRHKITKRGQNVTFRCDPISEHNRLYWYRQTLGQGPEFLTYFQNEAQLEKSRLLSDRFSAERPKGSFSTLEIQRTEQGDSAMYLCASSLVVSETQYFGPGTRLLVL.

In its sample, this clone was seen many times. The gene calls are TRBV4-2 and TRBJ2-7; 9 bases align to TRBD2. V lost 1 base, J lost 4 bases, and 5 bases stayed unmatched. This CDR3 contains 15 residues. Germline lookup yields CDR1 LGHNA and CDR2 YNFKEQ. The CDR3 sequence: CASSQGAGLAYEQYF. CDR3 nucleotides: TGTGCCAGCAGCCAAGGCGCGGGACTAGCTTACGAGCAGTACTTC.

This clone was found a few times. The chain recombines TRBV7-9 with TRBJ1-1; D unclear. V dropped 3 bases and J dropped 1 base, with 9 bases sitting between them. Germline values: CDR1 SEHNR, CDR2 FQNEAQ (reference sequence). The CDR3 runs to 14 residues. The CDR3 coding sequence is TGTGCCAGCAGCTTCATGGGTGCGAACACTGAAGCTTTCTTT. Its translation: CASSFMGANTEAFF.

This chain links TRBV5-6 with TRBJ1-2; maybe TRBD1 (5 bases). The CDR3 totals 14 residues. V was pared by 0 bases and J by 4 bases, with 10 bases between. Germline CDR1 SGHDT, CDR2 YYEEEE. CDR3 nucleotides: TGTGCCAGCAGCTTGGAAGCTGGGGGCTATGGCTACACCTTC. Protein: CASSLEAGGYGYTF.

The table lists this clone with a few counts. This chain uses TRBV11-2 with TRBJ1-3; D is ambiguous. Germline V CDR1 and CDR2: SGHAT, FQNNGV. V was trimmed by 1 base and J by 2 bases, leaving 15 bases between them. CDR3 length: 17 amino acids. In DNA form, the CDR3 reads TGTGCCAGCAGCTTAGTCCCACGCCCGGGAGCTGGAAACACCATATATTTT. Translation: CASSLVPRPGAGNTIYF.

There are a few counts of this clone. The chain joins TRBV7-9 to TRBJ1-2; D uncertain. Germline lookup yields CDR1 SEHNR and CDR2 FQNEAQ (reference sequence). This CDR3 has 12 amino acids. Trimming left V 6 bases short and J 0 bases short, with 5 bases between. CDR3 sequence (DNA): TGTGCCAGCAGGATGACTAACTATGGCTACACCTTC. The encoded protein is CASRMTNYGYTF.

This chain joins TRBV15 and TRBJ2-5, with 7 bases identical to TRBD2. The trim removed 1 base at V and 5 bases at J, leaving 4 bases unmatched. In germline, CDR1 is LNHNV, CDR2 YYDKDF (reference sequence). CDR3 length: 14 amino acids. Written as DNA, the CDR3 is TGTGCCACCAGCAGAGGGGAGGGCTGGGAGACCCAGTACTTC. This codes for CATSRGEGWETQYF.

The V call is TRBV4-3, the J call TRBJ1-6, with D unresolved. Germline V CDR1 and CDR2: LGHNA, YSLEER. Trimming stripped 4 bases from V and 5 bases from J, with 3 bases between. The CDR3 runs to 12 residues. Written as DNA, the CDR3 is TGCGCCAGCAGCCTTCATAATTCACCCCTCCACTTT. Its protein product is CASSLHNSPLHF.

Comments on this clone: Distinct nucleotide sequences in the sample also encode this CDR3. The genes are TRBV29-1 and TRBJ2-7; D ambiguous. The CDR3 runs 11 residues. V shed 3 bases and J shed 0 bases, with 3 bases lying between them. Germline V gives CDR1 SQVTM, CDR2 ANQGSEA. CDR3 nucleotides: TGCAGCGTTGACGACTCCTACGAGCAGTACTTC. Translating gives CSVDDSYEQYF.

The J gene is TRBJ1-5, the V gene TRBV7-2, with unresolved D. The CDR3 spans 14 residues. The V end was cut by 1 base, the J end by 4 bases, with 8 bases between. CDR1 and CDR2 (germline): SGHTA, FQGNSA. CDR3 DNA sequence: TGTGCCAGCAGCTTAGTCACCCAGAATCAGCCCCAGCATTTT. Translated: CASSLVTQNQPQHF.

The chain joins TRBV6-5 to TRBJ1-2; D is ambiguous. The V gene lost 5 bases and the J gene lost 3 bases, with 10 bases spanning the gap. The CDR3 extends over 13 amino acids. The germline gives CDR1 MNHEY, CDR2 SVGAGI. For the CDR3, the DNA is TGTGCCAGCAGTCCTGACGGGGACTATGGCTACACCTTC. Its translation: CASSPDGDYGYTF.

V is TRBV29-1 and J is TRBJ2-7; D perhaps matches TRBD1 (5 bases). The germline CDR1 and CDR2 sequences are SQVTM and ANQGSEA. This CDR3 has 11 residues. Trimming removed 5 bases at V and 6 bases at J, with 11 bases between. The CDR3 DNA reads as TGCAGCGTTATAGGGGCCGGCGAGCAGTACTTC. Encoded protein: CSVIGAGEQYF.

The rearrangement joins TRBV27 to TRBJ2-7, with 7 bases matching TRBD1. V lost 5 bases, J lost 4 bases, and 14 bases stayed unmatched. Germline loops: CDR1 MNHEY, CDR2 SMNVEV (reference sequence). This CDR3 region has 16 residues. The CDR3 region is CASSHSAGGRWYEQYF. The CDR3 DNA reads as TGTGCCAGCAGTCACTCCGCAGGGGGAAGGTGGTACGAGCAGTACTTC.

The chain links TRBV5-6 to TRBJ2-7; D ambiguous. The CDR3 runs 13 residues. V was clipped by 2 bases and J by 0 bases, with 6 bases between them. Germline V gene data show CDR1 as SGHDT and CDR2 as YYEEEE. As DNA, the CDR3 is TGTGCCAGCAGCTTCGGCTTCTCCTACGAGCAGTACTTC. Amino acids: CASSFGFSYEQYF.

J is TRBJ2-7 and V is TRBV30; 7 bases agree with TRBD1. The CDR3 totals 14 residues. The ends lost 3 bases at V and 2 bases at J; junction bases unmatched: 7. Germline V gene lookup returns CDR1 GTSNPN and CDR2 SVGIG (reference sequence). In DNA, the CDR3 is TGTGCCTGGAGGGTGACAGGGAAAACCTACGAGCAGTACTTC. It codes for CAWRVTGKTYEQYF.

The sample holds a few counts of this clone. Its ends do not fully match the called genes, so a read error is possible. The chain recombines TRBV15 with TRBJ1-4, with D unclear. The length of the CDR3 is 16 residues. Germline assignment: CDR1 LNHNV and CDR2 YYDKDF (reference sequence). This CDR3 is CATRRASDSQPEKLFF. The CDR3 nucleotides read TGTGCCACCAGAAGAGCTAGCGATAGCCAACCCGAAAAACTGTTTTTT.

There are a few counts of this clone. The chain couples TRBV19 to TRBJ2-1; D call uncertain. CDR3 size: 16 residues. CDR1 is LNHDA and CDR2 is SQIVND in the germline V gene (reference sequence). The ends were cut back, 6 bases at V and 5 bases at J, with 20 bases in the middle. The DNA of the CDR3 is TGTGCCAGTAGCCCAACTCAGCTCGGCCTGAACAATGAGCAGTTCTTC. It translates to CASSPTQLGLNNEQFF.

This clone was counted ten times or more. J is TRBJ1-2 and V is TRBV30; D may be TRBD1 (5 bases). The germline gives CDR1 GTSNPN, CDR2 SVGIG (reference sequence). Trimming shortened V by 8 bases and J by 4 bases, and 8 bases separated the two germline ends. CDR3 size: 10 residues. CDR3 in DNA: TGTGCCGGGGACGGCTATGGCTACACCTTC. Its translation is CAGDGYGYTF. Full variable domain (remainder filled in from reference TRBV30 and TRBJ1-2): SQTIHQWPATLVQPVGSPLSLECTVEGTSNPNLYWYRQAAGRGLQLLFYSVGIGQISSEVPQNLSASRPQDRQFILSSKKLLLSDSGFYLCAGDGYGYTFGSGTRLTVV.

This clone was counted a few times. The chain joins TRBV9 to TRBJ2-7; D gene unclear. The CDR3 has 15 residues. Germline V gene data show CDR1 as SGDLS and CDR2 as YYNGEE. V was trimmed by 3 bases and J by 7 bases, leaving 20 bases between them. CDR3 loop: CASSEGNGLIQEQYF. The CDR3 DNA reads as TGTGCCAGCAGCGAAGGGAACGGGCTAATACAGGAGCAGTACTTC.

This clone occurred a few times. This chain connects TRBV25-1 to TRBJ2-5, with no clear D. CDR3 size: 13 residues. Germline V gene lookup returns CDR1 MGHDK and CDR2 SYGVNS. Trimming cost V 5 bases and J 5 bases, with 12 bases left between them. The CDR3 sequence is CASSLSPPETQYF. The CDR3 nucleotides read TGTGCCAGCAGTCTAAGCCCCCCGGAGACCCAGTACTTC.

The chain joins TRBV11-2 to TRBJ2-7; D gene ambiguous. The length of the CDR3 is 13 residues. V gave up 2 bases and J gave up 6 bases, with 11 bases separating them. CDR1 and CDR2 (germline): SGHAT, FQNNGV. The CDR3 DNA reads TGTGCCAGCAGCTTAATAGGCGGTGTCGAGCAGTACTTC. This encodes CASSLIGGVEQYF.